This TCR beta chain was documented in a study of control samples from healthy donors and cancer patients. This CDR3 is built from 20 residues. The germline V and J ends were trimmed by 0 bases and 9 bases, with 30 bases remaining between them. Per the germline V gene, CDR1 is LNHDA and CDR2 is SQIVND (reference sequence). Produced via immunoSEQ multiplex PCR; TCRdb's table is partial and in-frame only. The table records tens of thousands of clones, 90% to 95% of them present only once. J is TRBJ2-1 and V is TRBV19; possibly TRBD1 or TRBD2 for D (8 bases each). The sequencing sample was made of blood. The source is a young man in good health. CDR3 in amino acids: CASSIEGRGRTSGIIGEQFF. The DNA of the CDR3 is TGTGCCAGTAGTATAGAGGGCAGGGGGCGAACTAGCGGAATCATCGGTGAGCAGTTCTTC.